These T cell receptor beta chains were read from a single sample in a study of shared clonotypes between healthy human individuals. Measured with immunoSEQ multiplex PCR; TCRdb has only the in-frame clones, and not every one. The sample lists approximately 740,000 clones; almost 95% were seen once. The sequenced material came from naive CD8+ T cells sorted from blood. All receptors derive from a man aged 25-40 years in good health. Both conserved end residues are part of each CDR3. D genes are given only for firm matches. Size is omitted from some rows. Given values are once, few, many or a class for expanded clones.

NA	TRBV5-1	NA	TRBJ2-1	TGCGCCAGCAGCTTGGGAGCGGCTGTGCAGGGCTACAATGAGCAGTTCTTC	CASSLGAAVQGYNEQFF
TRBD1	TRBV7-9	few	TRBJ1-5	TGTGCCAGCAGCCAAACCGGGACAGGCAATCAGCCCCAGCATTTT	CASSQTGTGNQPQHF
NA	TRBV28	NA	TRBJ1-3	TGTGCCAGCAGTTTAACGGGGACACCATTCTCTGGAAACACCATATATTTT	CASSLTGTPFSGNTIYF
TRBD1	TRBV29-1	NA	TRBJ2-7	TGCAGCGTTCGGACAGGGGACACCTACGAGCAGTACTTC	CSVRTGDTYEQYF
NA	TRBV5-5	NA	TRBJ2-7	TGTGCCAGCAGCTTGGGGGTGAGGCAGGACGAGCAGTACTTC	CASSLGVRQDEQYF
TRBD1	TRBV4-1	NA	TRBJ2-7	TGCGCCAGCAGCCAAGATCGCGGGACAGGGGCCGACGAGCAGTACTTC	CASSQDRGTGADEQYF
NA	TRBV27	NA	TRBJ2-7	TGTGCCAGCTCCTTGGGCGGCGACCGAGAGCAGTACTTC	CASSLGGDREQYF
NA	TRBV2	NA	TRBJ2-1	TGTGCCAGCATGAGGGGTCGAGGTGAGCAGTTCTTC	CASMRGRGEQFF
TRBD1	TRBV6-1	NA	TRBJ2-7	TGTGCCAGCAGTACCCGGACAGGGGAAAACTACGAGCAGTACTTC	CASSTRTGENYEQYF
NA	TRBV28	NA	TRBJ1-1	TGTGCCAGCAGTGCTTGGGGTAGGCGGGACACTGAAGCTTTCTTT	CASSAWGRRDTEAFF
NA	TRBV9	NA	TRBJ2-1	TGTGCCAGCAGCGTAGCTCCAACGGGTAGCTCCTACAATGAGCAGTTCTTC	CASSVAPTGSSYNEQFF
TRBD1	TRBV28	NA	TRBJ1-3	TGTGCCACCAGCCCCCGGGACAGGGGACCAGGAAACACCATATATTTT	CATSPRDRGPGNTIYF
NA	TRBV10-2	few	TRBJ1-5	TGCGCCAGCAGTGAGAACCTCTATAGCAATCAGCCCCAGCATTTT	CASSENLYSNQPQHF
NA	TRBV11-2	NA	TRBJ2-7	TGTGCCAGCACCGGACAGACCTACGAGCAGTACTTC	CASTGQTYEQYF
NA	TRBV28	NA	TRBJ2-5	TGTGCCAGCCCTTCTGGGACATTAGAAGAGACCCAGTACTTC	CASPSGTLEETQYF
TRBD1	TRBV9	once	TRBJ2-7	TGTGCCAGCAGCGACGGGACAGGGGGCGGCGAGCAGTACTTC	CASSDGTGGGEQYF
TRBD2	TRBV19	once	TRBJ2-1	TGTGCCAGTAGTATGGGCGGGAGGGCCGGTGAGCAGTTCTTC	CASSMGGRAGEQFF
NA	TRBV23-1	NA	TRBJ1-4	TGCGCCAGCAGTCCCGCCCTAGTTGAAACTAATGAAAAACTGTTTTTT	CASSPALVETNEKLFF
NA	TRBV15	once	TRBJ2-6	TGTGCCACCAGCAGAGAGGCCGGCCAGGTCATGGGGGCCAACGTCCTGACTTTC	CATSREAGQVMGANVLTF
NA	TRBV7-8	NA	TRBJ2-7	TGTGCCAGCAGCTTATCGGTGGCGGGCGGTTCCTACGAGCAGTACTTC	CASSLSVAGGSYEQYF
TRBD2	TRBV7-8	NA	TRBJ2-1	TGTGCCAGCAGCTCGGCCCCTAGCGGGGAATACAATGAGCAGTTCTTC	CASSSAPSGEYNEQFF
TRBD2	TRBV4-1	NA	TRBJ2-1	TGCGCCAGCACCTTGGGACTAGCGGGAGGTGCGTCCTACAATGAGCAGTTCTTC	CASTLGLAGGASYNEQFF
TRBD2	TRBV29-1	NA	TRBJ2-1	TGCAGCGTTGAGCTAGCGGGGCGGCTCTCCTACAATGAGCAGTTCTTC	CSVELAGRLSYNEQFF
TRBD1	TRBV10-3	NA	TRBJ1-1	TGTGCCATCAGTGGGGCGACAGGGCCATCGAACACTGAAGCTTTCTTT	CAISGATGPSNTEAFF
TRBD2	TRBV29-1	NA	TRBJ2-1	TGCAGCGTTGAAGATCCGCTAGCGGGAGCCTACAATGAGCAGTTCTTC	CSVEDPLAGAYNEQFF
NA	TRBV6-1	NA	TRBJ1-5	TGTGCCAGCAGTGGGCCGGACAGCCCCCAGCATTTT	CASSGPDSPQHF
NA	TRBV27	NA	TRBJ2-2	TGTGCCAGCAGCCTAGGAGGGAGCGGAGAGAACACCGGGGAGCTGTTTTTT	CASSLGGSGENTGELFF
NA	TRBV6-5	few	TRBJ2-1	TGTGCCAGCAGTTACCAAGAAGGTCACGATGAGCAGTTCTTC	CASSYQEGHDEQFF
TRBD1	TRBV18	NA	TRBJ2-7	TGTGCCAGCTCACCGGACAGGGGTTCCCGCGAGCAGTACTTC	CASSPDRGSREQYF
TRBD2	TRBV19	NA	TRBJ2-2	TGTGCCAGTAGTAGGACTAGCGGATCTGAGCTGTTTTTT	CASSRTSGSELFF
NA	TRBV19	NA	TRBJ2-7	TGTGCCAGTAGTAATGTTAGGGAGCAGTACTTC	CASSNVREQYF
NA	TRBV27	NA	TRBJ2-3	TGTGCCAGCAGTTTGGGAGATACGCAGTATTTT	CASSLGDTQYF
NA	TRBV6-4	NA	TRBJ2-1	TGTGCCAGCAGTGACTTTCCGGACTACAATGAGCAGTTCTTC	CASSDFPDYNEQFF
NA	TRBV27	NA	TRBJ2-3	TGTGCCAGCACCCAACAGGGCCCGCTCCTCCCAGATACGCAGTATTTT	CASTQQGPLLPDTQYF
NA	TRBV6-5	NA	TRBJ1-1	TGTGCCAGCAGTTGGAGGGGGGACACTGAAGCTTTCTTT	CASSWRGDTEAFF
TRBD2	TRBV10-1	NA	TRBJ2-7	TGCGCCAGCAGTCCTAGCGGGAGCAGCTACGAGCAGTACTTC	CASSPSGSSYEQYF
NA	TRBV21-1	NA	TRBJ2-3	TGTGCCAGCAGTATCCCGAGGGGGCGGACAGATACGCAGTATTTT	CASSIPRGRTDTQYF
NA	TRBV27	NA	TRBJ2-4	TGTGCCAGCAGTTTATCACGCAGGGGTAACATTCAGTACTTC	CASSLSRRGNIQYF
NA	TRBV9	NA	TRBJ1-5	TGTGCCAGCAGCGTAGGCAGCCATCAGCCCCAGCATTTT	CASSVGSHQPQHF
NA	TRBV15	few	TRBJ2-1	TGTGCCACCAGCAGCGGACTAGAGCAGTTCTTC	CATSSGLEQFF
NA	TRBV4-3	NA	TRBJ1-2	TGCGCCAGCAGCCCGGGACAATACTATGGCTACACCTTC	CASSPGQYYGYTF
TRBD2	TRBV6-4	NA	TRBJ2-1	TGTGCCAGCAGTGAATTGGGCGGGAGGGCAGGTGAGCAGTTCTTC	CASSELGGRAGEQFF
NA	TRBV28	NA	TRBJ1-4	TGTGCCAGCAGTTTCCGACCTAATGAAAAACTGTTTTTT	CASSFRPNEKLFF
TRBD2	TRBV29-1	NA	TRBJ2-1	TGCAGCGTTGATGATAGCGGGTATCACAATGAGCAGTTCTTC	CSVDDSGYHNEQFF
NA	TRBV9	NA	TRBJ2-1	TGTGCCAGCACCACTGGGGGGGGCGGGGTGGGTAATGAGCAGTTCTTC	CASTTGGGGVGNEQFF
TRBD2	TRBV10-2	NA	TRBJ2-1	TGCGCCAGCAGTGAGGGGGAGGGGACTAGCGGCCACAATGAGCAGTTCTTC	CASSEGEGTSGHNEQFF
NA	TRBV27	NA	TRBJ2-1	TGTGCCAGCAGCCCCAGGCGGGAACTGTACAATGAGCAGTTCTTC	CASSPRRELYNEQFF
TRBD1	TRBV4-1	NA	TRBJ2-3	TGCGCCAGCAGCCAATTCCCGGGACAGGGGGTCACAGATACGCAGTATTTT	CASSQFPGQGVTDTQYF
NA	TRBV4-1	NA	TRBJ2-7	TGCGCCAGCAGCGGCCTTTGGGAAACCAACACCTACGAGCAGTACTTC	CASSGLWETNTYEQYF
NA	TRBV27	NA	TRBJ2-5	TGTGCCAGCAGGGACACTCTCCCGTCGGGGGCCCAAGAGACCCAGTACTTC	CASRDTLPSGAQETQYF
TRBD2	TRBV4-2	NA	TRBJ2-1	TGTGCCAGCAGCCAAGGGACTAGCGGGAGACGGAATGAGCAGTTCTTC	CASSQGTSGRRNEQFF
NA	TRBV5-4	NA	TRBJ1-1	TGTGCCAGCAGCTTGACAGGGCTGAACACTGAAGCTTTCTTT	CASSLTGLNTEAFF
TRBD1	TRBV7-2	NA	TRBJ2-1	TGTGCCAGCAGCTTACCCCTACAGGGGAGCGATGAGCAGTTCTTC	CASSLPLQGSDEQFF
NA	TRBV7-9	NA	TRBJ2-1	TGTGCCAGCAGCTTAGATTTGGGGGAGTCTAGGCAGTTCTTC	CASSLDLGESRQFF
NA	TRBV10-3	NA	TRBJ2-7	TGTGCCATCAGTGTAGGTTCCCCGGGCGAGCAGTACTTC	CAISVGSPGEQYF
TRBD1	TRBV28	once	TRBJ1-1	TGTGCCAGCAGTCTCCGGGGACAGGGGGCCCTGGGCACTGAAGCTTTCTTT	CASSLRGQGALGTEAFF
NA	TRBV5-1	NA	TRBJ2-2	TGCGCCAGCAGTGTCGGAGAGGACACCGGGGAGCTGTTTTTT	CASSVGEDTGELFF
TRBD1	TRBV5-1	NA	TRBJ2-3	TGCGCCAGCAGCTTCCGGGACAGGGGCACAGATACGCAGTATTTT	CASSFRDRGTDTQYF
NA	TRBV4-2	once	TRBJ2-7	TGTGCCAGCAGCTTTGCCTGGGGCTACGAGCAGTACTTC	CASSFAWGYEQYF
NA	TRBV7-8	NA	TRBJ1-1	TGTGCCAGCACCCAACCTATGAACACTGAAGCTTTCTTT	CASTQPMNTEAFF